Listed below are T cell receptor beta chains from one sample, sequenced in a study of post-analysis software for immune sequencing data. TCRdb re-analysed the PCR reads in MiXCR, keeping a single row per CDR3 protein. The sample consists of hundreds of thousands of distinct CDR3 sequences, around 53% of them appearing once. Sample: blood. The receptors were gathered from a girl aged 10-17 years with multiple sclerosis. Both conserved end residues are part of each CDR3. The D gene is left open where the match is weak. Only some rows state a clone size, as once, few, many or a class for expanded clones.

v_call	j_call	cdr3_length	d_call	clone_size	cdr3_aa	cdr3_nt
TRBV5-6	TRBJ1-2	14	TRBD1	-	CASSFGQGPYGYTF	TGTGCCAGCAGTTTCGGACAGGGACCCTATGGTTACACCTTC
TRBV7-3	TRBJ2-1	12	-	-	CASSSTLSEQFF	TGTGCCAGCAGCTCTACCTTAAGTGAGCAGTTCTTC
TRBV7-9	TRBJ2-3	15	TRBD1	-	CASSKDRASTDTQYF	TGTGCCAGCAGCAAAGACAGGGCAAGCACAGATACGCAGTATTTT
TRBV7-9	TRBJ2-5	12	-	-	CAIDRNQETQYF	TGTGCCATTGACAGGAACCAAGAGACCCAGTACTTC
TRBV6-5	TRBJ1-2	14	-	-	CASRPTGANYGYTF	TGTGCCAGCAGACCGACAGGTGCTAACTATGGCTACACCTTC
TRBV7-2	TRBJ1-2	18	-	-	CASSLRFPGKMANYGYTF	TGTGCCAGCAGCTTAAGGTTTCCAGGGAAGATGGCTAACTATGGCTACACCTTC
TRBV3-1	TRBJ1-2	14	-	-	CASSQEQGYYGYTF	TGTGCCAGCAGCCAAGAACAGGGATACTATGGCTACACCTTC
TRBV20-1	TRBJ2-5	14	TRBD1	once	CSAIQGANGETQYF	TGCAGTGCCATACAGGGGGCAAACGGGGAGACCCAGTACTTC
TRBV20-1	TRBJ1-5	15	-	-	CSAIPVGASNQPQHF	TGCAGTGCGATCCCCGTCGGGGCGAGCAATCAGCCCCAGCATTTT
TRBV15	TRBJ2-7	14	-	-	CATSRTADTYEQYF	TGTGCCACCAGCAGGACAGCTGATACCTACGAGCAGTACTTC
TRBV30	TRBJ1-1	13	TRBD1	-	CAWSRTGVGEAFF	TGTGCCTGGAGCCGAACAGGGGTAGGTGAAGCTTTCTTT
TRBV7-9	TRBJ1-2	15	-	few	CASSLGRQPHYGYTF	TGTGCCAGCAGCTTAGGACGCCAGCCTCACTATGGCTACACCTTC
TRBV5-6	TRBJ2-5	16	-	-	CASSFRSLPLQETQYF	TGTGCCAGCAGCTTCCGCAGCCTTCCCTTACAAGAGACCCAGTACTTC
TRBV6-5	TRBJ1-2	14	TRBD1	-	CASSYTGQGLGYTF	TGTGCCAGCAGTTACACGGGACAGGGGCTTGGCTACACCTTC
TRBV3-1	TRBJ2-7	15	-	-	CASSQGRGSSYEQYF	TGTGCCAGCAGCCAGGGACGGGGGAGCTCCTACGAGCAGTACTTC
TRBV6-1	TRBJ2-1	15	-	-	CASIIGGARYNEQFF	TGTGCCAGCATAATCGGCGGCGCCCGCTACAATGAGCAGTTCTTC
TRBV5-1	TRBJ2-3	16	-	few	CASSLIGAEPTDTQYF	TGCGCCAGCAGCTTGATCGGAGCGGAGCCCACAGATACGCAGTATTTT
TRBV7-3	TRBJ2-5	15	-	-	CASSLTGGPEETQYF	TGTGCCAGCAGCTTAACGGGGGGGCCCGAAGAGACCCAGTACTTC
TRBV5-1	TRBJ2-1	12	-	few	CASSLGINEQFF	TGTGCCAGCAGCTTAGGTATAAATGAGCAGTTCTTC
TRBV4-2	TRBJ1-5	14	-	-	CASSQEPGRQPQHF	TGTGCCAGCAGCCAAGAACCCGGGAGGCAGCCCCAGCATTTT
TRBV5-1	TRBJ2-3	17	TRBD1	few	CASSLGGRQGATDTQYF	TGCGCCAGCAGCTTGGGGGGGCGACAGGGAGCGACAGATACGCAGTATTTT
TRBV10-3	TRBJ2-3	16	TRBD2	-	CAISERRGLGTDTQYF	TGTGCCATCAGCGAGCGGCGGGGGTTAGGGACAGATACGCAGTATTTT
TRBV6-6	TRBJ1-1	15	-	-	CASSRTRDAYTEAFF	TGTGCCAGCAGTAGAACCCGGGACGCTTACACTGAAGCTTTCTTT
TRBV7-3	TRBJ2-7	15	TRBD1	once	CASSSTGTGFDEQYF	TGTGCCAGCAGCTCAACCGGGACAGGGTTCGACGAGCAGTACTTC
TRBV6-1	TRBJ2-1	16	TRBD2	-	CASMYLAGASYNEQFF	TGTGCCAGCATGTATTTAGCGGGCGCCTCCTACAATGAGCAGTTCTTC
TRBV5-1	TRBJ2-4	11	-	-	CASAEKNIQYF	TGCGCCAGCGCGGAGAAAAACATTCAGTACTTC
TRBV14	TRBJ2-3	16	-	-	CASSSLRQTLTDTQYF	TGTGCCAGCAGCTCACTTAGACAGACCCTCACAGATACGCAGTATTTT
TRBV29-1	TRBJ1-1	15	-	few	CSVVVGQIMNTEAFF	TGCAGCGTCGTAGTCGGGCAGATTATGAACACTGAAGCTTTCTTT
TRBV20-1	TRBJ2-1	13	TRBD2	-	CSAYLLAGNEQFF	TGCAGTGCTTATCTTCTAGCGGGCAATGAGCAGTTCTTC
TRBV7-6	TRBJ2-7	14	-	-	CASSLDAGLYEQYF	TGTGCCAGCAGCTTAGATGCGGGCCTCTACGAGCAGTACTTC
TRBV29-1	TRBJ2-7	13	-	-	CSVVARGTYEQYF	TGCAGCGTTGTAGCTCGGGGTACCTACGAGCAGTACTTC
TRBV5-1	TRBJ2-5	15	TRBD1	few	CASSFRTGNGETQYF	TGCGCCAGCAGCTTTAGGACAGGGAATGGAGAGACCCAGTACTTC